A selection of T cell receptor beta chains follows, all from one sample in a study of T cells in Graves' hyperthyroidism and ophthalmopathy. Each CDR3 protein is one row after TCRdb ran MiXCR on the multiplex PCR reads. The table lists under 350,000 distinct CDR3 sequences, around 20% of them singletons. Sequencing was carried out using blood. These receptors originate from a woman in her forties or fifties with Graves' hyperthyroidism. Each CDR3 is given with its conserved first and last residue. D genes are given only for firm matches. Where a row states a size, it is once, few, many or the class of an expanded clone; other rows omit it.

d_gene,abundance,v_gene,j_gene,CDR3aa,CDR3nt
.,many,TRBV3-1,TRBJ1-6,CASSQVRGMSPLHF,TGTGCCAGCAGCCAAGTGAGGGGCATGTCACCCCTCCACTTT
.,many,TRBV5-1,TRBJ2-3,CASSLEGGDTQYF,TGCGCCAGCAGCTTGGAGGGTGGAGATACGCAGTATTTT
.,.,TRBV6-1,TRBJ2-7,CASSTNTRTEQYF,TGTGCCAGCAGTACTAATACTAGGACCGAGCAGTACTTC
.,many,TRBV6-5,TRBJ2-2,CASSYLTGTTGELFF,TGTGCCAGCAGTTACCTGACAGGAACCACCGGGGAGCTGTTTTTT
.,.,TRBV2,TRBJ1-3,CASYRDAAPISGNTIYF,TGTGCCAGCTACCGGGACGCAGCACCTATCTCTGGAAACACCATATATTTT
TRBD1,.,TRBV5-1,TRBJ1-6,CASSGTTGGLGSSPLHF,TGCGCCAGCAGCGGAACGACAGGGGGTCTCGGGAGTTCACCCCTCCACTTT
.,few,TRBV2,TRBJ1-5,CASSESGRGINQPQHF,TGTGCCAGCAGTGAAAGCGGCCGGGGAATCAATCAGCCCCAGCATTTT
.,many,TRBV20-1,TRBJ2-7,CSARYTAGEQYF,TGCAGTGCTAGATATACCGCAGGGGAGCAGTACTTC
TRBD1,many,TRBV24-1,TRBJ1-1,CATSEQGGIEAFF,TGTGCCACCAGTGAGCAGGGGGGCATCGAAGCTTTCTTT
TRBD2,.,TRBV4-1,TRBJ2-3,CASSQRTSGYSSTDTQYF,TGCGCCAGCAGCCAGCGGACTAGCGGTTACTCTAGCACAGATACGCAGTATTTT
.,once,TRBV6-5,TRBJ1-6,CASSYSNGAYSPLHF,TGTGCCAGCAGTTACTCGAACGGGGCCTATTCACCCCTCCACTTT
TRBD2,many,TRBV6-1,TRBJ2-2,CASSEFRGGDTGELFF,TGTGCCAGCAGTGAATTTCGGGGGGGGGACACCGGGGAGCTGTTTTTT
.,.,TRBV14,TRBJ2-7,CASSHLKVYEQYF,TGTGCCAGCAGCCACTTGAAGGTTTACGAGCAGTACTTC
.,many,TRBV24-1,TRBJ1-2,CATSDLDRKGGYTF,TGTGCCACCAGTGATTTGGACAGAAAAGGAGGCTACACCTTC
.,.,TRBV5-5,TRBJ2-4,CASSLDLGLLAKNIQYF,TGTGCCAGCAGCTTGGATCTGGGGCTACTAGCCAAAAACATTCAGTACTTC
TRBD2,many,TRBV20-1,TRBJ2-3,CSARQLAGGVGDTQYF,TGCAGTGCTAGGCAACTAGCGGGAGGGGTGGGAGATACGCAGTATTTT
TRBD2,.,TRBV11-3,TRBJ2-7,CASSHRTSSAYEQYF,TGTGCCAGCAGCCATCGGACTAGTTCAGCCTACGAGCAGTACTTC
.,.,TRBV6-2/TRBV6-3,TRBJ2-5,CASRVGRQWGTQHF,TGTGCCAGCAGAGTGGGCAGGCAATGGGGGACCCAGCACTTC
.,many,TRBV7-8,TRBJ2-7,CASSLASTNYEQYF,TGTGCCAGCAGCTTAGCCTCCACTAACTACGAGCAGTACTTC
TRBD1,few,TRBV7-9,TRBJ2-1,CASSLGGQTNEQFF,TGTGCCAGCAGCTTAGGGGGACAGACGAATGAGCAGTTCTTC
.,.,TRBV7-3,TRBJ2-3,CASSLPPILSTDTQYF,TGTGCCAGCAGCTTACCCCCTATCCTTAGCACAGATACGCAGTATTTT
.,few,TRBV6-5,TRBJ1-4,CASSYGAANEKLFF,TGTGCCAGCAGTTACGGCGCAGCGAATGAAAAACTGTTTTTT
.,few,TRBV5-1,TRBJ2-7,CASSPNRAYEQYF,TGTGCCAGCAGCCCGAACAGAGCCTACGAGCAGTACTTC
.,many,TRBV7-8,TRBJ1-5,CASRAGETNSNQPQHF,TGTGCCAGCAGAGCTGGGGAGACAAATAGCAATCAGCCCCAGCATTTT
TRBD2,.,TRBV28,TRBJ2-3,CASSPGLAHTDTQYF,TGTGCCAGCAGCCCAGGACTAGCCCACACAGATACGCAGTATTTT
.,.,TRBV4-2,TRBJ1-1,CASSQDFTGTNTEAFF,TGTGCCAGCAGCCAAGATTTTACAGGGACGAACACTGAAGCTTTCTTT
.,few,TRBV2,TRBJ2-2,CASSGTPAAGGLFF,TGTGCCAGCAGTGGGACTCCCGCGGCCGGGGGGCTGTTTTTT
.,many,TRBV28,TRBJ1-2,CASSLEVNYGYTF,TGTGCCAGCAGTTTGGAAGTAAACTATGGCTACACCTTC
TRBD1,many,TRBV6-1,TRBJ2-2,CASRDRGNTGELFF,TGTGCCAGCAGAGACAGGGGGAACACCGGGGAGCTGTTTTTT
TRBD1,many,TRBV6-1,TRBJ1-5,CASSSGTGVGQPQHF,TGTGCCAGCAGCTCCGGGACAGGGGTTGGACAGCCCCAGCATTTT
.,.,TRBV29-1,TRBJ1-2,CSATRDLYGYTF,TGCAGCGCCACCCGGGACCTCTATGGCTACACCTTC
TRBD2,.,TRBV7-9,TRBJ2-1,CASSFSGSSGSPYNEQFF,TGTGCCAGCAGCTTTAGCGGGAGTAGCGGGAGCCCGTACAATGAGCAGTTCTTC
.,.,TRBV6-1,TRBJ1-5,CASSDGWASGNQPQHF,TGTGCCAGCAGTGATGGCTGGGCCTCGGGTAATCAGCCCCAGCATTTT
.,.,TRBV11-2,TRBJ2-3,CASSLTRGSPTDTQYF,TGTGCCAGCAGCTTAACGCGGGGCTCGCCCACAGATACGCAGTATTTT